This T cell receptor (beta chain) was obtained from a study of shared clonotypes between healthy human individuals. A remark on this clone: The antigen is not known.

This was a deep-level run. Methods used by the authors: Junction-only immunoSEQ sequences carried no quality scores, so filtering differed. Clones were sequenced by immunoSEQ multiplex PCR, and TCRdb holds only the in-frame ones, with some missing. That table gives V, J and clone size, and the DNA gave D and trimming. The repertoire has 2 million to 3 million clones, roughly 93% of them found once; the top ten carry 0.36%. Germline V CDR1 and CDR2: SEHNR, FQNEAQ (reference sequence). This CDR3 has 13 amino acids. V lost 2 bases and J 8 bases, leaving 12 bases between the germline ends. Study-wide findings and caveats: Shared clonotypes across all four donors exceeded non-shared ones in generation probability. Estimated richness was generally greater in naive than memory subsets.

The genes are TRBV7-9 and TRBJ1-1; no definite D call. The sequence was collected from a man aged 18 to 30 in good health. Some clones in this sample may be carry-over from other donors' samples. The sequencing input was naive CD4+ T cells from PBMCs. Noted subset: CD45RA+ positively selected. CDR3 nucleotide sequence: TGTGCCAGCAGCTTATACTTAAATAGGGAAGCTTTCTTT. It specifies CASSLYLNREAFF. The full variable domain, completed using reference TRBV7-9 and TRBJ1-1, is DTGVSQNPRHKITKRGQNVTFRCDPISEHNRLYWYRQTLGQGPEFLTYFQNEAQLEKSRLLSDRFSAERPKGSFSTLEIQRTEQGDSAMYLCASSLYLNREAFFGQGTRLTVV.